This T cell receptor beta chain is drawn from a study of blood T cells in healthy people across ages. A second 7 to 11 cycle PCR used barcoded and J-beta primers. All samples gave at least 2.5 million CDR3-containing paired-end reads. TCRdb recomputed calls from the 5' RACE reads with MiXCR, one row per CDR3 protein. Of around 790,000 distinct CDR3 sequences detected, about 42% appear once; the ten largest clones hold around 21%. The germline gives CDR1 MDHEN, CDR2 SYDVKM. Trimming cost V 7 bases and J 3 bases; bases outside gene matches: 11. The CDR3 is 16 residues long. Material: blood. This sequence was found in a man in his sixties in good health. V gene TRBV28 combines with J gene TRBJ1-1; 10 nucleotides line up with TRBD1. The CDR3 protein is CASNDRGLKTDTEAFF. Written as DNA, the CDR3 is TGTGCCAGCAACGACAGGGGGCTCAAGACAGACACTGAAGCTTTCTTT. Using reference TRBV28 and TRBJ1-1 for the parts outside the CDR3, the full variable domain is DVKVTQSSRYLVKRTGEKVFLECVQDMDHENMFWYRQDPGLGLRLIYFSYDVKMKEKGDIPEGYSVSREKKERFSLILESASTNQTSMYLCASNDRGLKTDTEAFFGQGTRLTVV.